These T cell receptor beta chains were read from a single sample in a study of blood T cell repertoires in COVID-19. Generated by immunoSEQ multiplex PCR, the TCRdb table keeps only in-frame clones and is missing some. The data hold tens of thousands of clones, with about 74% observed a single time. Sequenced input: peripheral blood. The receptors derive from a woman of 80 years or more with acute or convalescent COVID-19. The conserved cysteine and the conserved F or W are not part of the CDR3 here. Fields, in order: CDR3 protein, V gene, J gene.

cdr3_aa: ASGLQGGRHYEQY; v_call: TRBV12-5; j_call: TRBJ2-7
cdr3_aa: ASSLNGGTAGELF; v_call: TRBV7-2; j_call: TRBJ2-2
cdr3_aa: ASSQAPGSSRKNIQY; v_call: TRBV4-3; j_call: TRBJ2-4
cdr3_aa: ASSLAGVGDTQY; v_call: TRBV7-2; j_call: TRBJ2-3
cdr3_aa: SAKTSYEQY; v_call: TRBV20-1; j_call: TRBJ2-7
cdr3_aa: ASCRDYEQY; v_call: TRBV25-1; j_call: TRBJ2-7
cdr3_aa: ASSYGLAGDEQF; v_call: TRBV6-6; j_call: TRBJ2-1
cdr3_aa: ASSLVAGGNTGELF; v_call: TRBV7-6; j_call: TRBJ2-2
cdr3_aa: ASSNRGGSSGYT; v_call: TRBV25-1; j_call: TRBJ1-2
cdr3_aa: ASSPGLAGAYEQY; v_call: TRBV7-3; j_call: TRBJ2-7
cdr3_aa: ASRGWPSSNYGYT; v_call: TRBV4-1; j_call: TRBJ1-2
cdr3_aa: ASTLAGGPSETQY; v_call: TRBV5-5; j_call: TRBJ2-5
cdr3_aa: ASSQDLEGAGSYEQY; v_call: TRBV4-1; j_call: TRBJ2-7
cdr3_aa: ASSSGTSGGGDTQY; v_call: TRBV5-1; j_call: TRBJ2-3
cdr3_aa: ASSLTGATNEKLF; v_call: TRBV5-1; j_call: TRBJ1-4
cdr3_aa: ASSRRGGAGQPQH; v_call: TRBV6-6; j_call: TRBJ1-5
cdr3_aa: ASTEWTGDQPQH; v_call: TRBV6-5; j_call: TRBJ1-5
cdr3_aa: ASSGGGQFTNEQF; v_call: TRBV5-1; j_call: TRBJ2-1
cdr3_aa: ASSRAGLEQY; v_call: TRBV11-3; j_call: TRBJ2-7
cdr3_aa: AWSVAGGRTDTQY; v_call: TRBV30; j_call: TRBJ2-3
cdr3_aa: ASRRVSGNTIY; v_call: TRBV6-5; j_call: TRBJ1-3
cdr3_aa: ASARRTDSPLH; v_call: TRBV12-5; j_call: TRBJ1-6
cdr3_aa: ASGTGGAYNEKLF; v_call: TRBV6-5; j_call: TRBJ1-4
cdr3_aa: ASSQGGAGNTEAF; v_call: TRBV4-1; j_call: TRBJ1-1
cdr3_aa: ASSPRRGARNRLF; v_call: TRBV7-9; j_call: TRBJ1-4
cdr3_aa: ASSYQAGVYNEQF; v_call: TRBV6-2/TRBV6-3; j_call: TRBJ2-1
cdr3_aa: ASSSGLTAYEQY; v_call: TRBV27; j_call: TRBJ2-7
cdr3_aa: ASSQDQGGTNTGELF; v_call: TRBV4-2; j_call: TRBJ2-2
cdr3_aa: SVTTPTPGLAGVVQY; v_call: TRBV29-1; j_call: TRBJ2-7
cdr3_aa: ASSFQTESYEQY; v_call: TRBV7-2; j_call: TRBJ2-7
cdr3_aa: ASSIGSSGTEAF; v_call: TRBV19; j_call: TRBJ1-1
cdr3_aa: ASSLGASTDTQY; v_call: TRBV5-1; j_call: TRBJ2-3
cdr3_aa: ASSLEGSNSPLH; v_call: TRBV7-2; j_call: TRBJ1-6
cdr3_aa: ASNPGTYGNQPQH; v_call: TRBV19; j_call: TRBJ1-5
cdr3_aa: ASSRRDRDPSPNQPQH; v_call: TRBV4-3; j_call: TRBJ1-5
cdr3_aa: ASSAGQGARDEQF; v_call: TRBV5-6; j_call: TRBJ2-1
cdr3_aa: ASSLIARGTEAF; v_call: TRBV7-3; j_call: TRBJ1-1
cdr3_aa: SVDPDRGRETQY; v_call: TRBV29-1; j_call: TRBJ2-5
cdr3_aa: ASSPTGLNTGELF; v_call: TRBV18; j_call: TRBJ2-2
cdr3_aa: ASSSPRDRGLLGNQPQH; v_call: TRBV28; j_call: TRBJ1-5
cdr3_aa: ASSLAGVPYSNQPQH; v_call: TRBV5-6; j_call: TRBJ1-5
cdr3_aa: ASSLGQNQPQH; v_call: TRBV12-3/TRBV12-4; j_call: TRBJ1-5
cdr3_aa: ASSLDPGGGPFSYEQY; v_call: TRBV5-1; j_call: TRBJ2-7
cdr3_aa: ASSPGGTQY; v_call: TRBV11-3; j_call: TRBJ2-3
cdr3_aa: ASSLVTPSPNYGYT; v_call: TRBV7-9; j_call: TRBJ1-2
cdr3_aa: ASSLTGGSSYNEQF; v_call: TRBV7-3; j_call: TRBJ2-1
cdr3_aa: ASSYRGAPYNEQF; v_call: TRBV6-5; j_call: TRBJ2-1
cdr3_aa: ASSPLRGPGMNTEAF; v_call: TRBV18; j_call: TRBJ1-1
cdr3_aa: ASASRGNEKLF; v_call: TRBV19; j_call: TRBJ1-4